These 23 T cell receptor beta chains share one sample of origin, sequenced in a study of STAT5B mutations in CD4+ large granular lymphocyte leukemia. The repertoire was sequenced with immunoSEQ multiplex PCR; TCRdb's copy has only in-frame clones and lacks some. In the table there are over 25,000 clones, around 85% of which are singletons. Sequenced: CD4+ T cells from blood buffy coats. These receptors came from a human donor in good health.

J is TRBJ1-1 and V is TRBV30; D not certain. The germline V gene encodes CDR1 GTSNPN and CDR2 SVGIG (reference sequence). CDR3 length equals 12 residues. The ends were cut back, 0 bases at V and 3 bases at J, with 5 bases in the middle. The CDR3 sequence: CAWSVRDTEAFF. The CDR3 coding sequence is TGTGCCTGGAGTGTCCGGGACACTGAAGCTTTCTTT.

V and J are TRBV28 and TRBJ1-5, with 11 bases that match TRBD1. V dropped 5 bases and J dropped 7; count of bases not matched to a gene: 1. The CDR3 is made up of 13 amino acids. Germline loops: CDR1 MDHEN, CDR2 SYDVKM. The CDR3 DNA reads as TGTGCCAGCAGTGGGACAGGGGGACAGCCCCAGCATTTT. Its translation is CASSGTGGQPQHF.

The gene calls are TRBV28 and TRBJ2-3, with 9 bases aligning to TRBD2. The CDR3 sequence is 15 residues long. Trimming at V came to 7 bases and at J to 4 bases, leaving 9 bases not matched to a gene. Germline V gene lookup returns CDR1 MDHEN and CDR2 SYDVKM. CDR3 DNA sequence: TGTGCCAGCACGTTGGTAGCGGGAGTCGCAGATACGCAGTATTTT. Its protein product is CASTLVAGVADTQYF. Full variable domain (rest looked up from reference TRBV28 and TRBJ2-3): DVKVTQSSRYLVKRTGEKVFLECVQDMDHENMFWYRQDPGLGLRLIYFSYDVKMKEKGDIPEGYSVSREKKERFSLILESASTNQTSMYLCASTLVAGVADTQYFGPGTRLTVL.

DNA of the CDR3: TGTGCCAGCAGTTTACGTACAGGGGGTTATACGCAGTATTTT. Protein: CASSLRTGGYTQYF. The chain is built from TRBV27 and TRBJ2-3; 8 nucleotides align to TRBD1. CDR3 size: 14 residues. V was pared by 2 bases and J by 7 bases, with 5 bases of the junction left unmatched. Germline-derived CDR1 and CDR2 are MNHEY and SMNVEV (reference sequence).

The rearrangement links TRBV29-1 to TRBJ1-2; no definite D call. Germline V gene sequence: CDR1 SQVTM, CDR2 ANQGSEA. The CDR3 loop spans 14 amino acids. The germline V and J ends were trimmed by 4 bases and 5 bases, with 17 bases remaining between them. Here the CDR3 DNA reads TGCAGCGTTGTACTCCAGACTTCCGGGTATGGCTACACCTTC. Residues: CSVVLQTSGYGYTF.

The rearrangement uses TRBV11-2 and TRBJ2-7; D is perhaps TRBD1 (6 bases). V was pared by 5 bases and J by 6 bases, with 14 bases between. The CDR3 totals 13 residues. Germline V gene data show CDR1 as SGHAT and CDR2 as FQNNGV. CDR3: CASSPRTAAEQYF. CDR3 nucleotides: TGTGCCAGCAGCCCGAGGACAGCGGCCGAGCAGTACTTC.

The rearrangement uses TRBV7-2 and TRBJ1-5; maybe TRBD1 (6 bases). CDR3 length: 13 amino acids. Germline V lookup: CDR1 SGHTA, CDR2 FQGNSA. V lost 3 bases and J lost 9, with 12 bases in between. CDR3 DNA sequence: TGTGCCAGCAGCTTTGGGGGGGCATCGCCCCAGCATTTT. Encoded protein: CASSFGGASPQHF.

The CDR3 spells CASRGPASNQPQHF. For the CDR3, the DNA is TGTGCCAGCCGCGGACCCGCTAGCAATCAGCCCCAGCATTTT. This sequence joins TRBV28 and TRBJ1-5; D not certain. V dropped 8 bases and J dropped 0 bases, with 11 bases sitting between them. Germline CDR1 reads MDHEN; CDR2 reads SYDVKM. The CDR3 spans 14 residues.

This chain connects TRBV7-6 to TRBJ2-1, with a weak D call TRBD2 (5 bases). Deletions cut 1 base from V and 6 bases from J, with 13 bases between. The CDR3 extends over 15 amino acids. Germline V gene sequence: CDR1 SGHVS, CDR2 FNYEAQ. CDR3 in DNA: TGTGCCAGCAGCTTAGGACTACAAAGGCTCAATGAGCAGTTCTTC. Amino acid sequence: CASSLGLQRLNEQFF.

This clone was detected a few times. The chain carries TRBV7-6 and TRBJ1-3, with TRBD1 matching over 11 bases. Losses at the gene ends were 0 bases for V and 1 base for J; bases not matched to a gene: 2. CDR3 length: 17 amino acids. CDR1 and CDR2 from the germline V gene are SGHVS and FNYEAQ. The CDR3 spells CASSLAGQGASGNTIYF. CDR3 sequence (DNA): TGTGCCAGCAGCTTAGCCGGACAGGGGGCTTCTGGAAACACCATATATTTT.

The J gene is TRBJ2-7, the V gene TRBV5-1; tentatively, D is TRBD2 (6 bases). Per germline, CDR1 SGHRS and CDR2 YFSETQ. V was shortened by 1 base and J by 4 bases, with 18 bases between the two germline ends. This CDR3 spans 16 amino acids. The CDR3 is CASSLFWRADEYEQYF. CDR3 sequence (DNA): TGCGCCAGCAGCTTGTTTTGGAGGGCCGACGAATACGAGCAGTACTTC.

This clone was recorded once. V gene TRBV7-6 combines with J gene TRBJ2-1, with 14 bases aligning to TRBD2. The J segment lost 7 bases and the V segment lost 1 base, leaving 6 bases of the junction unmatched. The CDR3 covers 17 residues. CDR1 SGHVS and CDR2 FNYEAQ come from the germline V gene. CDR3 bases: TGTGCCAGCAGCTTAGTGGGGACTAGCGGGAGAGTAAATGAGCAGTTCTTC. Translating gives CASSLVGTSGRVNEQFF.

V gene TRBV28 combines with J gene TRBJ2-4; 7 bases align to TRBD1. Per the germline V gene, CDR1 is MDHEN and CDR2 is SYDVKM. J lost 0 bases, V lost 5 bases, and 1 base had no gene match. CDR3 length: 14 residues. The CDR3 loop reads CASSRQGAKNIQYF. CDR3 nucleotides: TGTGCCAGCAGTCGACAGGGAGCCAAAAACATTCAGTACTTC.

This chain connects TRBV6-1 to TRBJ2-7; 8 bases align to TRBD1. V was clipped by 6 bases and J by 6 bases; unmatched bases: 4. The CDR3 sequence is 12 residues long. Per the germline V gene, CDR1 is MNHNS and CDR2 is SASEGT. The CDR3 spells CASRATGGEQYF. DNA of the CDR3: TGTGCCAGCAGGGCAACAGGGGGCGAGCAGTACTTC.

With respect to this clone: Within the sample, other DNA sequences also encode this same CDR3. V is TRBV6-6 and J is TRBJ2-1; D gene unclear. This CDR3 region has 14 residues. Trimming left V 0 bases short and J 5 bases short, with 8 bases between. Germline V gives CDR1 MNHNY, CDR2 SVGAGI (reference sequence). The CDR3 loop reads CASSYSGQNNEQFF. For the CDR3, the DNA is TGTGCCAGCAGTTACTCTGGGCAGAACAATGAGCAGTTCTTC.

The V gene is TRBV6-1, the J gene TRBJ2-7; D might be TRBD1 or TRBD2, each matching 6 bases. The CDR3 consists of 14 residues. The germline V gene encodes CDR1 MNHNS and CDR2 SASEGT. The germline V and J ends were trimmed by 7 bases and 3 bases, with 16 bases remaining between them. The CDR3 nucleotides are TGTGCCAGCACCCTAGGGGGGACAAACTACGAGCAGTACTTC. Translating gives CASTLGGTNYEQYF.

The chain combines TRBV7-9 with TRBJ1-6; a weak D match, TRBD1 (6 bases). With 3 bases removed from V and 3 bases from J, the gap between germline ends came to 12 bases. The CDR3 has 16 amino acids. In germline, CDR1 is SEHNR, CDR2 FQNEAQ (reference sequence). The CDR3 DNA follows: TGTGCCAGCAGCTTTGGGCAGGGGTTCTATAATTCACCCCTCCACTTT. Amino acids: CASSFGQGFYNSPLHF.

The chain carries TRBV27 and TRBJ2-5; D gene unclear. The CDR3 spans 13 residues. Trimming took 6 bases from V and 0 from J, leaving 8 bases between them. In germline, CDR1 is MNHEY, CDR2 SMNVEV (reference sequence). The CDR3 nucleotides are TGTGCCAGCAGGGAACCCCACCAAGAGACCCAGTACTTC. Translated, it gives CASREPHQETQYF.

The chain links TRBV9 to TRBJ2-1; 13 bases fit TRBD2. There are 17 residues in the CDR3. With 5 bases clipped from V and 10 bases from J, the junction kept 15 bases outside the gene matches. Germline lookup yields CDR1 SGDLS and CDR2 YYNGEE. CDR3 amino acids: CASSKGLAGAQSDEQFF. The CDR3 bases are TGTGCCAGCAGTAAAGGACTAGCGGGAGCCCAATCCGACGAGCAGTTCTTC.

The CDR3 bases are TGTGCCAGCTCACCATACACGCCGGGACGCGGGGATGAGCAGTTCTTC. It yields the protein CASSPYTPGRGDEQFF. The chain carries TRBV18 and TRBJ2-1; perhaps TRBD2 as D (6 bases). Germline V gives CDR1 KGHSH, CDR2 LQKENI. V lost 2 bases and J lost 8, with 19 bases in between. The CDR3 consists of 16 residues.

This clone was picked up one time. This chain uses TRBV27 with TRBJ2-1; the D is unclear. The germline CDR1 and CDR2 sequences are MNHEY and SMNVEV (reference sequence). Trimming cost V 7 bases and J 10 bases, with 8 bases left between them. The CDR3 is 10 residues long. This CDR3 is CASTTREQFF. The CDR3 DNA is TGTGCCAGCACGACCAGAGAGCAGTTCTTC.

V gene TRBV29-1 combines with J gene TRBJ1-2, with no clear D. Germline values: CDR1 SQVTM, CDR2 ANQGSEA. The CDR3 loop spans 14 amino acids. The germline V and J ends were trimmed by 5 bases and 6 bases, with 19 bases remaining between them. The CDR3 sequence: CSVTVGWVWNGYTF. The DNA for the CDR3 is TGCAGCGTTACCGTCGGGTGGGTTTGGAATGGCTACACCTTC.

The chain recombines TRBV10-1 with TRBJ2-7; D perhaps matches TRBD2 (5 bases). This CDR3 is built from 11 residues. The V end lost 4 bases, the J end lost 4 bases, and 5 bases lay between the germline ends. CDR1 WNHNN and CDR2 SYGVQD come from the germline V gene (reference sequence). Here the CDR3 DNA reads TGCGCCAGCAGTGGAGGGTACGAGCAGTACTTC. It is translated as CASSGGYEQYF.